This paragraph covers one T cell receptor beta chain sequence. The data were obtained in a study of blood T cell repertoires in COVID-19. This CDR3 contains 17 residues. CDR1 and CDR2 (germline): MNHEY, SMNVEV (reference sequence). The V segment lost 2 bases and the J segment 6 bases; nucleotides outside the gene matches: 12. Sequencing was performed with immunoSEQ multiplex PCR; in TCRdb, only in-frame clones are kept and a portion is missing. The sample has around 100,000 clones; about nine tenths are singletons. Sequenced: peripheral blood. The TCR comes from an elderly woman with acute or convalescent COVID-19. This chain uses TRBV27 with TRBJ2-1; TRBD1 agrees at 8 bases. CDR3 protein: CASSLRRGGDRGNEQFF. The CDR3 coding sequence is TGTGCCAGCAGTTTACGGAGAGGAGGAGACAGGGGCAATGAGCAGTTCTTC.